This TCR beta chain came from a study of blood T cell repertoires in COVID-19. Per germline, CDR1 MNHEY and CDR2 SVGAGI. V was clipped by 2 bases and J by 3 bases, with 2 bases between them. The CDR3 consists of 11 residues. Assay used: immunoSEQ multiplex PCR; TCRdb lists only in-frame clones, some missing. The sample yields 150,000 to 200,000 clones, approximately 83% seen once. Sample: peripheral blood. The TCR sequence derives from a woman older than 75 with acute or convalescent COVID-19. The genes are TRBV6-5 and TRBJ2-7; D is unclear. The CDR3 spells CASSYRYEQYF. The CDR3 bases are TGTGCCAGCAGTTACCGCTACGAGCAGTACTTC.